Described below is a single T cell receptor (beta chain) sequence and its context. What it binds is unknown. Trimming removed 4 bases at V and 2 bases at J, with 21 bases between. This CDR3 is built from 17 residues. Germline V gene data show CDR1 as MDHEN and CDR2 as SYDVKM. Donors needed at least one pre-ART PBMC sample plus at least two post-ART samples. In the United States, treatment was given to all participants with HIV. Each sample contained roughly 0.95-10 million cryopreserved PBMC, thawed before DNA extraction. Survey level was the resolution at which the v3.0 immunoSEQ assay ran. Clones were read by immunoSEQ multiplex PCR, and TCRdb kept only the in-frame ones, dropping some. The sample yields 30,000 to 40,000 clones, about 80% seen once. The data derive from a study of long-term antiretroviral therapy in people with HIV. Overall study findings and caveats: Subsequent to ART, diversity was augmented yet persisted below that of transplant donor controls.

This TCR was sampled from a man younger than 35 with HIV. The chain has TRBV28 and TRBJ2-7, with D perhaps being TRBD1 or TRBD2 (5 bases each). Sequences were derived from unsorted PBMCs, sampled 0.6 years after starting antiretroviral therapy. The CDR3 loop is CASSSPGPPKPPYEQYF. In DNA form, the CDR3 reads TGTGCCAGCAGTTCCCCGGGACCCCCTAAACCTCCCTACGAGCAGTACTTC. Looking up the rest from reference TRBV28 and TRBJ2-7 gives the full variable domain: DVKVTQSSRYLVKRTGEKVFLECVQDMDHENMFWYRQDPGLGLRLIYFSYDVKMKEKGDIPEGYSVSREKKERFSLILESASTNQTSMYLCASSSPGPPKPPYEQYFGPGTRLTVT.